The clone carrying this T cell receptor beta chain has just a few counts. This sample was included in a study of shared clonotypes between healthy human individuals. Profiled with immunoSEQ multiplex PCR; TCRdb holds only in-frame clones, not every one. The repertoire holds 850,000 to 1,200,000 clones, with around four fifths as singletons. The CDR3 is 13 amino acids. CDR1 is SGHDT and CDR2 is YYEEEE in the germline V gene. The V and J ends lost 4 bases and 11 bases, in that order; junction bases with no gene match: 8. The TCR comes from a man aged 18 to 35 in good health. The chain is built from TRBV5-6 and TRBJ1-4, with TRBD1 identical over 7 bases. The sequenced sample consisted of memory CD4+ T cells sorted from blood. Regarding subset: CD45RA-negative fraction. Here the CDR3 reads CASSIKAQGKLFF. The CDR3 DNA is TGTGCCAGCAGCATCAAAGCACAGGGGAAACTGTTTTTT.